This TCR beta chain emerged from a study of beta chain features in type 1 diabetes. Overall study context: There was similarity between patients and healthy donors in age, gender and cell yields. Study-wide results and limits: There was a moderate but significant shortening of TCRB CDR3s in all four CD4+ subsets of Type 1 diabetes patients.

On this clone itself: What it binds is unknown.

Sorting based on CD45RO/CCR7/CD25/CD127/CD95/CD27 separated CD4+ naive, central memory, regulatory and stem cell-like memory cells. CDR1 is SQVTM, CDR2 ANQGSEA, per germline. V lost 5 bases and J lost 8, with 12 bases in between. This CDR3 has 11 amino acids. Reverse transcribing all isolated RNA meant expressed TCRB transcripts were sequenced. TCRdb's copy holds only in-frame clones and misses some; the assay was immunoSEQ multiplex PCR. This table holds about 640,000 clones, 9.5% to 15% found once. The chain is built from TRBV29-1 and TRBJ1-1, with unresolved D. The sample comprised naive CD4+ T cells from blood. This receptor was identified in a man aged 25 to 40 with type 1 diabetes. CDR3 region: CSVMGNGEAFF. CDR3 DNA sequence: TGCAGCGTTATGGGGAACGGAGAAGCTTTCTTT.